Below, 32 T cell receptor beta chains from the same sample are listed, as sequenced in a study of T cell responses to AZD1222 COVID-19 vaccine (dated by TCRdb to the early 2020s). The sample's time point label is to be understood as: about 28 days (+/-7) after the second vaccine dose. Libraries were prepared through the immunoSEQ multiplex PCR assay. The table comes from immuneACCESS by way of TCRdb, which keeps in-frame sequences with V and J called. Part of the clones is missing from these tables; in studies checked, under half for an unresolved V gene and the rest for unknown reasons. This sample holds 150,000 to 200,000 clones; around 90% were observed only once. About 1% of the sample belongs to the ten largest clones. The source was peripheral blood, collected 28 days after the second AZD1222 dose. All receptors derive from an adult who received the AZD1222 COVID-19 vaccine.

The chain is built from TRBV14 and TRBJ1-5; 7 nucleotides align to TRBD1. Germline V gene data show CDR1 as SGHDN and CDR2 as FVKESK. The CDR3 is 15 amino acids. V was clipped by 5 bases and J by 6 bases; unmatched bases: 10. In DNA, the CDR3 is TGTGCCAGCAGCGACGCCGGGACAGTTATTCAGCCCCAGCATTTT. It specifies CASSDAGTVIQPQHF.

CDR3 DNA: TGTGCCAGCAGTTACTCCTACGAGCAGTACTTC. Translated, it gives CASSYSYEQYF. The chain links TRBV2 to TRBJ2-7; D call uncertain. CDR1 is SNHLY and CDR2 is FYNNEI in the germline V gene. The CDR3 is 11 amino acids. The germline V and J ends were trimmed by 5 bases and 0 bases, with 2 bases remaining between them.

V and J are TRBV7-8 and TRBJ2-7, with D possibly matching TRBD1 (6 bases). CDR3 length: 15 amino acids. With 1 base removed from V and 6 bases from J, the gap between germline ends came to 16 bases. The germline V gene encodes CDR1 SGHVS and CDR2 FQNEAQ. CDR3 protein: CASSLGRTDISEQYF. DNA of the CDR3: TGTGCCAGCAGCTTAGGGCGGACAGATATCAGCGAGCAGTACTTC.

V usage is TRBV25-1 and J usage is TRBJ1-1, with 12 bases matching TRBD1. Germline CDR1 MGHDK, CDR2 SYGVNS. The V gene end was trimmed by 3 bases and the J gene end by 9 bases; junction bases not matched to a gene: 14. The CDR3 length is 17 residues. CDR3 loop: CASSEGTGGLGGKKAFF. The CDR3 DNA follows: TGTGCCAGCAGTGAGGGGACAGGGGGCTTGGGCGGTAAAAAAGCTTTCTTT.

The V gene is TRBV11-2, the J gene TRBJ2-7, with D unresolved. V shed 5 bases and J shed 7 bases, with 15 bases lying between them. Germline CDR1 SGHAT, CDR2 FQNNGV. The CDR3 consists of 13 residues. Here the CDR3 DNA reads TGTGCCAGCAGCAACGACCTCCGCAGGGAGCAGTACTTC. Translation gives CASSNDLRREQYF.

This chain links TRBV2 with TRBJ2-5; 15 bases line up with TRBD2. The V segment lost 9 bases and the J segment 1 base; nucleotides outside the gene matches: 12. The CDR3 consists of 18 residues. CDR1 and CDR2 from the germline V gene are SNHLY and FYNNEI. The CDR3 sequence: CASYGTSGGSPIQETQYF. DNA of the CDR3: TGTGCCAGTTACGGGACTAGCGGGGGGTCGCCTATCCAAGAGACCCAGTACTTC.

CDR3 DNA: TGTGCCAGCAACCCCCTGGGGGTTGGGGAGCTGTTTTTT. It codes for CASNPLGVGELFF. The chain joins TRBV12-3 or TRBV12-4 to TRBJ2-2; D tentatively fits TRBD1 or TRBD2 (5 bases each). The CDR3 consists of 13 residues. With 7 bases removed from V and 8 bases from J, the gap between germline ends came to 14 bases.

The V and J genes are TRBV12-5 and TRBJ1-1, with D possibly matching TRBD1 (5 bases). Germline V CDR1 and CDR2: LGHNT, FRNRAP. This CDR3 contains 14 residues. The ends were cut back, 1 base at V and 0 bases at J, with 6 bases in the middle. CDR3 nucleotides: TGTGCTAGTGGTTTGGGACAGATGAACACTGAAGCTTTCTTT. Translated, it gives CASGLGQMNTEAFF.

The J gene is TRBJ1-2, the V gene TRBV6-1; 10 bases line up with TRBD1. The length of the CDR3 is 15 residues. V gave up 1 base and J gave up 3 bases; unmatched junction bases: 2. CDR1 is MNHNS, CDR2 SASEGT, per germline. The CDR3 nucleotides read TGTGCCAGCAGTGAAGGGACAGGGGGGTACTATGGCTACACCTTC. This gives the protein CASSEGTGGYYGYTF.

This CDR3 reads CASSPGLAGAQYF. The DNA for the CDR3 is TGTGCCAGCAGCCCCGGACTAGCGGGGGCTCAGTACTTC. This chain uses TRBV7-9 with TRBJ2-5; 13 bases line up with TRBD2. The CDR3 has 13 residues. Germline V gives CDR1 SEHNR, CDR2 FQNEAQ (reference sequence). The V and J ends lost 5 bases and 11 bases, in that order; junction bases with no gene match: 5.

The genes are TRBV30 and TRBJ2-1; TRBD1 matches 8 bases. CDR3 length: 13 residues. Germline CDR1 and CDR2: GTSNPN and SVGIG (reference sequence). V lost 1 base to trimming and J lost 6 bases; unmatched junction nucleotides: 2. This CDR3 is CAWSAGTGNEQFF. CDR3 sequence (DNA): TGTGCCTGGAGTGCGGGGACAGGCAATGAGCAGTTCTTC.

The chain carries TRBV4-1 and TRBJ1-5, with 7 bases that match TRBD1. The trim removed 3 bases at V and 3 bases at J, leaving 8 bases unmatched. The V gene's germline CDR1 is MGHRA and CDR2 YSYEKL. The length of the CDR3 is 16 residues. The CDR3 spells CASSQIATGVNQPQHF. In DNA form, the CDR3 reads TGCGCCAGCAGCCAGATAGCAACAGGGGTCAATCAGCCCCAGCATTTT.

The CDR3 coding sequence is TGTGCCAGCAGCTCAAGACTAGCGGGGTGGACCGGGGAGCTGTTTTTT. This sequence encodes CASSSRLAGWTGELFF. The V gene is TRBV9, the J gene TRBJ2-2; TRBD2 aligns across 11 bases. The V gene's germline CDR1 is SGDLS and CDR2 YYNGEE. Losses at the gene ends were 4 bases for V and 5 bases for J; bases not matched to a gene: 7. The CDR3 extends over 16 amino acids.

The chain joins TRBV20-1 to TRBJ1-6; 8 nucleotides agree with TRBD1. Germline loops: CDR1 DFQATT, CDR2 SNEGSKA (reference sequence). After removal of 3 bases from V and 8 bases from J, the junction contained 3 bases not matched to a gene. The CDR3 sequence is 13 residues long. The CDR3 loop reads CSASGTGDSPLHF. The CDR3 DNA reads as TGCAGTGCTAGTGGGACAGGTGATTCACCCCTCCACTTT.

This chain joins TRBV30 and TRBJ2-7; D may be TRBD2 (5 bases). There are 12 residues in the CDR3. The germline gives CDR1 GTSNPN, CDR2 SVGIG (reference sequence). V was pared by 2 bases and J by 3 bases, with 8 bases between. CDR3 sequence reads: CAWSNRGYEQYF. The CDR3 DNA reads TGTGCCTGGAGTAATCGGGGCTACGAGCAGTACTTC.

The CDR3 spells CASSWGAETYEQYF. In DNA, the CDR3 is TGTGCCAGCAGTTGGGGGGCGGAGACCTACGAGCAGTACTTC. V usage is TRBV6-5 and J usage is TRBJ2-7; D is possibly TRBD1 or TRBD2 (6 bases each). V was pared by 4 bases and J by 2 bases, with 12 bases between. The CDR3 is 14 amino acids. Germline V gene data show CDR1 as MNHEY and CDR2 as SVGAGI.

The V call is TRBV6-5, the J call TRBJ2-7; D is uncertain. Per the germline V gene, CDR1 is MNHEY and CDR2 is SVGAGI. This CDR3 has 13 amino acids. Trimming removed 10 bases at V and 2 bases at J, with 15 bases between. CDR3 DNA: TGTGCCACCGGTGGGGTCCCCACCTACGAGCAGTACTTC. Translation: CATGGVPTYEQYF.

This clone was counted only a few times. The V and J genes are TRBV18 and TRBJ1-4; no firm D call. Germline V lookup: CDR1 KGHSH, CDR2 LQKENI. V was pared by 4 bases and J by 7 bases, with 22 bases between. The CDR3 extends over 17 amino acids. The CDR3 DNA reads TGTGCCAGCTCACGACCCGAGGACGGCGGTCCGGGTGAAAAACTGTTTTTT. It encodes CASSRPEDGGPGEKLFF.

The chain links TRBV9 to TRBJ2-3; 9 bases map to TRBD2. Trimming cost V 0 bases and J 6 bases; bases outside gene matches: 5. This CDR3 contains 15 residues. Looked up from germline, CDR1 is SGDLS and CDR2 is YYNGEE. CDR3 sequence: CASSVVGGGADTQYF. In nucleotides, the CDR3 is TGTGCCAGCAGCGTAGTAGGCGGGGGGGCGGATACGCAGTATTTT.

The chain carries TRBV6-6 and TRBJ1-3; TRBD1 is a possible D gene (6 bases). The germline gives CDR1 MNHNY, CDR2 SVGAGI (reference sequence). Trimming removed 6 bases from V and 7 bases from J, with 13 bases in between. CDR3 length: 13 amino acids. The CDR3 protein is CASSERGVNTIYF. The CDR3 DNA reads TGTGCCAGCAGCGAAAGGGGGGTCAACACCATATATTTT.

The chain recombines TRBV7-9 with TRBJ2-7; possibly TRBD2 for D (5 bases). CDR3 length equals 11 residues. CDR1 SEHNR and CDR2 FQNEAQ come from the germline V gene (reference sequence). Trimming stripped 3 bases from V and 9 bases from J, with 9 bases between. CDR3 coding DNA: TGTGCCAGCAGCTTCGGGGTCGCGCAGTACTTC. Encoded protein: CASSFGVAQYF.

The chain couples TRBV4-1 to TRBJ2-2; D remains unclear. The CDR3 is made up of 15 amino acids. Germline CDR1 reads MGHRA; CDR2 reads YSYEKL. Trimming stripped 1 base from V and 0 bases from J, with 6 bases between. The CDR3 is CASSQGQSNTGELFF. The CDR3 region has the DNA TGCGCCAGCAGCCAAGGGCAGTCGAACACCGGGGAGCTGTTTTTT.

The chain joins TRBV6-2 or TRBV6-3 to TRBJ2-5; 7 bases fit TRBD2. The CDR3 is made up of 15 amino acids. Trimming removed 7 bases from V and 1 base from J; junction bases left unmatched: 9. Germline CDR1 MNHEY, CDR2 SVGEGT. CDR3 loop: CASTPIGGTQETQYF. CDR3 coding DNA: TGTGCCAGCACCCCAATCGGGGGGACCCAAGAGACCCAGTACTTC.

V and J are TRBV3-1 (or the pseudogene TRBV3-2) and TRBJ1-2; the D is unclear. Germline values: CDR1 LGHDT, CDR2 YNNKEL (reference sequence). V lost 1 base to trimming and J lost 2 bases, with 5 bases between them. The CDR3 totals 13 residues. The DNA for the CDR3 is TGTGCCAGCAGCCAAGGCGGGAACTATGGCTACACCTTC. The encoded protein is CASSQGGNYGYTF.

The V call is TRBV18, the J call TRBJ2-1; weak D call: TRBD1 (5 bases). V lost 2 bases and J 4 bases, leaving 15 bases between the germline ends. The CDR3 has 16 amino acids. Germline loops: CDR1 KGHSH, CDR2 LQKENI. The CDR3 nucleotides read TGTGCCAGCTCACCAGGGGCCTTGTTGTCTTACAATGAGCAGTTCTTC. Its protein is CASSPGALLSYNEQFF.

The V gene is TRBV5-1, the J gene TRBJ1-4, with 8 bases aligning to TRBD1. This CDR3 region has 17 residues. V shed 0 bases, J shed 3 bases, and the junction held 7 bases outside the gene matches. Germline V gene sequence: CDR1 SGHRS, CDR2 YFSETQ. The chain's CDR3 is CASSLAGQGAANEKLFF. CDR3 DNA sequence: TGCGCCAGCAGCTTGGCCGGGCAGGGGGCTGCTAATGAAAAACTGTTTTTT.

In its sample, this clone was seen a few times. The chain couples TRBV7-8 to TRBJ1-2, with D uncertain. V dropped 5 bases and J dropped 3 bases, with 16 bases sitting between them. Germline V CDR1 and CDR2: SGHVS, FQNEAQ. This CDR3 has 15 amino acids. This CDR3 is CASSASDARDYGYTF. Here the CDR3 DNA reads TGTGCCAGCAGCGCGTCGGACGCTCGAGACTATGGCTACACCTTC. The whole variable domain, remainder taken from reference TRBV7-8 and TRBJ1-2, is GAGVSQSPRYKVAKRGQDVALRCDPISGHVSLFWYQQALGQGPEFLTYFQNEAQLDKSGLPSDRFFAERPEGSVSTLKIQRTQQEDSAVYLCASSASDARDYGYTFGSGTRLTVV.

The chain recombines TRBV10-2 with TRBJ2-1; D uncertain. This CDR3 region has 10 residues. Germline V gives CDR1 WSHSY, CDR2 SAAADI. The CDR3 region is CVRPYNEQFF. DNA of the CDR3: TGCGTAAGGCCCTACAATGAGCAGTTCTTC.

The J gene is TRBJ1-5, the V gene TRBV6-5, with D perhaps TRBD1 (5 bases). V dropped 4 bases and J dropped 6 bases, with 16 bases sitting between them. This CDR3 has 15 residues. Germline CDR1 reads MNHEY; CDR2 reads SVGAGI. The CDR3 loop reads CASSSQGGDRQPQHF. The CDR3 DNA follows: TGTGCCAGCAGTTCCCAGGGCGGGGACCGTCAGCCCCAGCATTTT.

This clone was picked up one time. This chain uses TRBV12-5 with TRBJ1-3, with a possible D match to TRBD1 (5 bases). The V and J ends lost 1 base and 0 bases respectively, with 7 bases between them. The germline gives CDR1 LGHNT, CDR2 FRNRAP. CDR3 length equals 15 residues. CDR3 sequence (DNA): TGTGCTAGTGGTTTGGCTGGGGCCTCTGGAAACACCATATATTTT. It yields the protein CASGLAGASGNTIYF. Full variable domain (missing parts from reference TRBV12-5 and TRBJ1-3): DARVTQTPRHKVTEMGQEVTMRCQPILGHNTVFWYRQTMMQGLELLAYFRNRAPLDDSGMPKDRFSAEMPDATLATLKIQPSEPRDSAVYFCASGLAGASGNTIYFGEGSWLTVV.

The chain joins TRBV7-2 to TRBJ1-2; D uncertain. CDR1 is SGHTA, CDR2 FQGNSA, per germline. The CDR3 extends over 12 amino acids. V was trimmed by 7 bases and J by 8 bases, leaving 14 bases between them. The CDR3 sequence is CASTRDAWGYTF. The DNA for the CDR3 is TGTGCCAGCACCCGGGATGCTTGGGGCTACACCTTC. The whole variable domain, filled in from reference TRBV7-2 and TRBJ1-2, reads GAGVSQSPSNKVTEKGKDVELRCDPISGHTALYWYRQSLGQGLEFLIYFQGNSAPDKSGLPSDRFSAERTGGSVSTLTIQRTQQEDSAVYLCASTRDAWGYTFGSGTRLTVV.

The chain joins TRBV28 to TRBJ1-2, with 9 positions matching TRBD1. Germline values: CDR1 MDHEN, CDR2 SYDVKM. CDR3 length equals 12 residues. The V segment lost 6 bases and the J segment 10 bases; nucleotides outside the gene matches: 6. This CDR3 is CASRSGQGVYTF. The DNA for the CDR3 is TGTGCCAGCAGGTCGGGACAGGGTGTCTACACCTTC.